These 29 T cell receptor beta chains share one sample of origin, sequenced in a study of post-analysis software for immune sequencing data. Libraries were made from TCR beta cDNA, and they carried unique molecular identifiers. From the PCR reads, TCRdb called clonotypes with MiXCR, one entry per CDR3 protein. This table has roughly 580,000 distinct CDR3 sequences, around 40% appearing once. These TCRs' antigens remain unknown. The study's findings and limits: With TRBV5-6, TRBV5-1 and TRBV20-1 included, about five TRBV segments were more frequent in patients than in controls.

Input material: blood. The receptors shown here come from a girl aged 10-17 years with multiple sclerosis.

The chain joins TRBV15 to TRBJ2-7; D unresolved. The better agreement between TRBJ2-4 and the DNA end casts doubt on the J call. CDR1 and CDR2 (germline): LNHNV, YYDKDF (reference sequence). The CDR3 covers 18 residues. As DNA, the CDR3 is TGTGCCACCAGCAGAGATCCCCCTCAAACCCTAGCCAAAAACATTCAGTACTTC. Its protein product is CATSRDPPQTLAKNIQYF.

The chain couples TRBV27 to TRBJ2-7; D is uncertain. The CDR3 extends over 15 amino acids. Germline V gene data show CDR1 as MNHEY and CDR2 as SMNVEV (reference sequence). Trimming pared 6 bases from V and 2 bases from J, leaving 17 bases between. The CDR3 sequence: CASSPNGRSPYEQYF. The CDR3 region has the DNA TGTGCCAGCAGCCCTAACGGCCGATCCCCCTACGAGCAGTACTTC.

This CDR3 reads CSASRQAGDEQYF. The CDR3 nucleotides read TGCAGTGCTTCCCGACAGGCGGGAGACGAGCAGTACTTC. The chain employs TRBV20-1 and TRBJ2-7, with a tentative D call TRBD2 (7 bases). The CDR3 is 13 residues long. Looked up from germline, CDR1 is DFQATT and CDR2 is SNEGSKA (reference sequence). Trimming stripped 5 bases from V and 5 bases from J, with 16 bases between.

A few counts support this clonotype. The rearrangement joins TRBV20-1 to TRBJ1-2, with 9 nucleotides matching TRBD1. CDR3 length equals 15 residues. The V gene end was trimmed by 8 bases and the J gene end by 4 bases; junction bases not matched to a gene: 14. Per the germline V gene, CDR1 is DFQATT and CDR2 is SNEGSKA (reference sequence). The CDR3 bases are TGCAGTCTCTACTGGACCGGGACAGGGAGCTATGGCTACACCTTC. This encodes CSLYWTGTGSYGYTF.

The chain uses TRBV7-2 and TRBJ2-5; 7 bases are shared with TRBD2. This CDR3 has 14 residues. Trimming cost V 2 bases and J 5 bases; bases outside gene matches: 5. Germline-derived CDR1 and CDR2 are SGHTA and FQGNSA. The CDR3 sequence: CASSLSGGSETQYF. DNA of the CDR3: TGTGCCAGCAGCTTATCCGGCGGGAGTGAGACCCAGTACTTC.

This clonotype was picked up one time. V usage is TRBV24-1 and J usage is TRBJ2-1, with D tentatively TRBD2 (5 bases). Per the germline V gene, CDR1 is KGHDR and CDR2 is SFDVKD. The CDR3 is made up of 15 amino acids. Trimming took off 5 bases at V and 6 bases at J, with 16 bases between the two ends. DNA of the CDR3: TGTGCCACCAGTGCGGGAAGGGAAATAGGCAATGAGCAGTTCTTC. Translating gives CATSAGREIGNEQFF.

J is TRBJ2-5 and V is TRBV7-9, with TRBD1 matching 9 bases. This CDR3 contains 16 residues. Trimming removed 6 bases from V and 4 bases from J; junction bases left unmatched: 12. Germline V gene lookup returns CDR1 SEHNR and CDR2 FQNEAQ (reference sequence). The CDR3 sequence is CASRGYGTGFLETQYF. The CDR3 DNA follows: TGTGCCAGCAGAGGATACGGGACAGGGTTCTTAGAGACCCAGTACTTC. The entire variable domain, with the rest obtained from reference TRBV7-9 and TRBJ2-5, is as follows: DTGVSQNPRHKITKRGQNVTFRCDPISEHNRLYWYRQTLGQGPEFLTYFQNEAQLEKSRLLSDRFSAERPKGSFSTLEIQRTEQGDSAMYLCASRGYGTGFLETQYFGPGTRLLVL.

The CDR3 region has the DNA TGTGCCAGCAGCTTAGGGTCGTCTGGCGGGACTCCCTATGGCTACACCTTC. It translates to CASSLGSSGGTPYGYTF. V usage is TRBV7-2 and J usage is TRBJ1-2; maybe TRBD1 (5 bases). The V gene lost 1 base and the J gene lost 4 bases, with 19 bases spanning the gap. The CDR3 is 17 residues long. The germline gives CDR1 SGHTA, CDR2 FQGNSA.

The rearrangement links TRBV11-2 to TRBJ2-4; D gene ambiguous. V lost 0 bases, J lost 1 base, and 4 bases lay in between. CDR1 SGHAT and CDR2 FQNNGV come from the germline V gene. The CDR3 is 14 amino acids. The CDR3: CASSLDRAKNIQYF. CDR3 nucleotides: TGTGCCAGCAGCTTAGATAGGGCCAAAAACATTCAGTACTTC. The full variable domain, rest sourced from reference TRBV11-2 and TRBJ2-4, is EAGVAQSPRYKIIEKRQSVAFWCNPISGHATLYWYQQILGQGPKLLIQFQNNGVVDDSQLPKDRFSAERLKGVDSTLKIQPAKLEDSAVYLCASSLDRAKNIQYFGAGTRLSVL.

The chain carries TRBV7-9 and TRBJ1-2; D not certain. Trimming pared 0 bases from V and 4 bases from J, leaving 6 bases between. Germline V CDR1 and CDR2: SEHNR, FQNEAQ (reference sequence). This CDR3 spans 13 amino acids. The CDR3 region is CASSLATSYGYTF. The CDR3 nucleotides read TGTGCCAGCAGCTTAGCCACGTCCTATGGCTACACCTTC.

This rearrangement joins TRBV4-2 to TRBJ2-5; 8 bases map to TRBD2. This CDR3 spans 18 amino acids. The germline CDR1 and CDR2 sequences are LGHNA and YNFKEQ. The V and J ends lost 0 bases and 5 bases, in that order; junction bases with no gene match: 14. CDR3 sequence: CASSQDPAEGLGGETQYF. CDR3 nucleotide sequence: TGTGCCAGCAGCCAAGATCCCGCGGAGGGACTAGGGGGGGAGACCCAGTACTTC.

This chain joins TRBV29-1 and TRBJ2-1; 13 bases fit TRBD2. The CDR3 loop spans 14 amino acids. V lost 7 bases and J lost 4; bases outside the gene matches: 4. Germline CDR1 and CDR2: SQVTM and ANQGSEA. The CDR3 loop reads CSGGTSGIYNEQFF. In nucleotides, the CDR3 is TGCAGCGGTGGGACTAGCGGGATATACAATGAGCAGTTCTTC.

The J gene is TRBJ2-7, the V gene TRBV6-5; TRBD2 agrees at 8 bases. CDR3 size: 16 residues. CDR1 and CDR2 (germline): MNHEY, SVGAGI. After removal of 1 base from V and 7 bases from J, the junction contained 12 bases not matched to a gene. The CDR3 DNA is TGTGCCAGCAGTTACTTCTCGCGGGGGGCCGCCAAGGAGCAGTACTTC. It codes for CASSYFSRGAAKEQYF.

This clonotype was seen more than once but under ten times. The chain employs TRBV7-2 and TRBJ2-1; D may be TRBD1 (5 bases). The ends were cut back, 0 bases at V and 15 bases at J, with 15 bases in the middle. Germline lookup yields CDR1 SGHTA and CDR2 FQGNSA. The CDR3 runs to 13 residues. CDR3 nucleotide sequence: TGTGCCAGCAGCTTAGCAGGGGCTCCGTCCCCGTTCTTC. Translated: CASSLAGAPSPFF.

This chain links TRBV6-1 with TRBJ2-5; TRBD1 matches at 10 bases. J lost 11 bases, V lost 3 bases, and 15 bases had no gene match. The germline gives CDR1 MNHNS, CDR2 SASEGT. The CDR3 has 16 residues. This CDR3 is CASSDRTGTGDNEQYF. In DNA form, the CDR3 reads TGTGCCAGCAGTGACCGCACCGGGACAGGGGACAATGAGCAGTACTTC.

This clonotype has only one observation. J is TRBJ1-2 and V is TRBV18; 10 positions match TRBD1. The germline V gene encodes CDR1 KGHSH and CDR2 LQKENI. V lost 2 bases, J lost 3 bases, and 6 bases stayed unmatched. This CDR3 has 16 amino acids. The CDR3 region is CASSPRRQGADYGYTF. The CDR3 DNA sequence: TGTGCCAGCTCACCAAGGAGACAGGGGGCTGACTATGGCTACACCTTC. The full variable domain, with the rest looked up from reference TRBV18 and TRBJ1-2, is NAGVMQNPRHLVRRRGQEARLRCSPMKGHSHVYWYRQLPEEGLKFMVYLQKENIIDESGMPKERFSAEFPKEGPSILRIQQVVRGDSAAYFCASSPRRQGADYGYTFGSGTRLTVV.

On this clonotype itself: The germline gene is not matched at one end of the junction; a read error may be the cause. This chain links TRBV7-7 with TRBJ2-5; 11 bases match TRBD2. The germline gives CDR1 SSHAT, CDR2 FNYEAQ (reference sequence). The CDR3 totals 17 residues. CDR3 loop: CASSLGASGRTQETQYF. In DNA, the CDR3 is TGTGCTAGCAGCTTAGGCGCTAGCGGGAGGACCCAAGAGACCCAGTACTTC.

This clonotype appeared many times. The rearrangement links TRBV6-1 to TRBJ2-7; 10 bases are shared with TRBD2. The CDR3 has 14 residues. The trim removed 11 bases at V and 3 bases at J, leaving 10 bases unmatched. Germline V gives CDR1 MNHNS, CDR2 SASEGT. The CDR3 protein is CAGSSGGLDYEQYF. The CDR3 DNA reads as TGTGCCGGGTCTAGCGGGGGCCTAGACTACGAGCAGTACTTC.

The chain employs TRBV20-1 and TRBJ2-1; 7 bases match TRBD1. CDR1 and CDR2 (germline): DFQATT, SNEGSKA (reference sequence). The CDR3 spans 15 residues. J lost 3 bases, V lost 4 bases, and 9 bases had no gene match. The CDR3 DNA sequence: TGCAGTGCTACCCCAGGGGGAGCGGTCTACAATGAGCAGTTCTTC. Protein sequence: CSATPGGAVYNEQFF.

This rearrangement joins TRBV4-1 to TRBJ1-2, with 10 nucleotides matching TRBD1. Germline CDR1 is MGHRA and CDR2 is YSYEKL. V lost 1 base and J lost 7; bases outside the gene matches: 9. The CDR3 is 16 amino acids. The CDR3 is CASSQVLGTGVSGYTF. In DNA, the CDR3 is TGCGCCAGCAGCCAAGTGCTCGGGACAGGGGTCAGTGGCTACACCTTC.

This clonotype was detected only a few times. The chain carries TRBV20-1 and TRBJ2-1; D possibly corresponds to TRBD2 (5 bases). Germline CDR1 is DFQATT and CDR2 is SNEGSKA (reference sequence). The length of the CDR3 is 17 residues. The V end lost 0 bases, the J end lost 1 base, and 16 bases lay between the germline ends. As DNA, the CDR3 is TGCAGTGCTAGAGATCCTTCTGTAGCGTTATCCTACAATGAGCAGTTCTTC. It specifies CSARDPSVALSYNEQFF.

The rearrangement joins TRBV5-1 to TRBJ1-2; TRBD1 might be the D (5 bases). The CDR3 has 15 residues. Trimming stripped 2 bases from V and 3 bases from J, with 14 bases between. Germline CDR1 SGHRS, CDR2 YFSETQ. CDR3 residues: CASSLGAVGDYGYTF. Here the CDR3 DNA reads TGCGCCAGCAGCTTAGGGGCCGTGGGGGACTATGGCTACACCTTC.

Details on this clonotype: The junction and the germline gene differ at one end; a read error may be behind it. The V and J genes are TRBV3-1 and TRBJ2-1; possible D gene TRBD1, 6 bases. CDR1 LGHDT and CDR2 YNNKEL come from the germline V gene (reference sequence). This CDR3 has 15 amino acids. The CDR3 DNA follows: TGTGCCAGCAGTCAAGGGGGAGTTGGTTGCAATGAGCAGTTCTTC. Amino acids: CASSQGGVGCNEQFF.

The V gene is TRBV5-1, the J gene TRBJ2-1; D is unclear. The V end lost 2 bases, the J end lost 3 bases, and 12 bases lay between the germline ends. The germline CDR1 and CDR2 sequences are SGHRS and YFSETQ. CDR3 size: 15 residues. The CDR3 loop is CASSLKGSFYNEQFF. The DNA for the CDR3 is TGCGCCAGCAGCTTAAAGGGAAGCTTCTACAATGAGCAGTTCTTC.

V and J are TRBV20-1 and TRBJ1-2; D is ambiguous. Looked up from germline, CDR1 is DFQATT and CDR2 is SNEGSKA (reference sequence). V was cut by 5 bases and J by 2 bases, with 18 bases left in between. The CDR3 runs to 15 residues. CDR3 in amino acids: CSAGNLGRGNYGYTF. In DNA form, the CDR3 reads TGCAGTGCTGGGAACCTTGGGAGAGGGAACTATGGCTACACCTTC.

This clonotype was picked up a small number of times. The gene calls are TRBV20-1 and TRBJ2-7; 9 bases are a match to TRBD2. This CDR3 has 14 residues. V dropped 5 bases and J dropped 2; count of bases not matched to a gene: 7. Germline V CDR1 and CDR2: DFQATT, SNEGSKA (reference sequence). This chain's CDR3 is CSAPTSGYPYEQYF. In DNA form, the CDR3 reads TGCAGTGCTCCAACTAGCGGGTACCCCTACGAGCAGTACTTC.

The chain couples TRBV11-2 to TRBJ2-1; the D is unclear. The V gene's germline CDR1 is SGHAT and CDR2 FQNNGV. Trimming stripped 3 bases from V and 7 bases from J, with 13 bases between. The length of the CDR3 is 14 residues. For the CDR3, the DNA is TGTGCCAGCAGCTTGTTGATCTGGGGTAATGAGCAGTTCTTC. It specifies CASSLLIWGNEQFF.

The chain recombines TRBV25-1 with TRBJ1-4; a possible D gene is TRBD1 (5 bases). The CDR3 runs 16 residues. CDR1 and CDR2 (germline): MGHDK, SYGVNS. Trimming took 1 base from V and 7 from J, leaving 16 bases between them. The CDR3 bases are TGTGCCAGCAGTGAATCCAGGGTAGGGTGGGGTGAAAAACTGTTTTTT. Protein: CASSESRVGWGEKLFF.

This chain links TRBV12-3 or TRBV12-4 with TRBJ2-1; D might be TRBD2 (6 bases). V lost 8 bases and J lost 9, with 23 bases in between. This CDR3 has 15 amino acids. The CDR3 protein is CASVRPGLLRTEQFF. DNA of the CDR3: TGTGCCAGCGTTCGACCGGGACTCCTTAGAACTGAGCAGTTCTTC.